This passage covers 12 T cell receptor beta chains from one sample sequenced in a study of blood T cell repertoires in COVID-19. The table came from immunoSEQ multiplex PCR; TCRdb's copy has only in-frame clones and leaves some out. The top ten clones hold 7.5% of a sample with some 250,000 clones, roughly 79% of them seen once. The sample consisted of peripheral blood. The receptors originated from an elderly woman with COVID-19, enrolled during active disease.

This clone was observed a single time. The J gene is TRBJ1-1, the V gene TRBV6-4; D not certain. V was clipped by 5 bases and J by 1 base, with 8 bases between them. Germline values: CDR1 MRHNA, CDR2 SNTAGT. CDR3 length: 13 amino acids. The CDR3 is CASSYQSNTEAFF. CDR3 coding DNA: TGTGCCAGCAGTTACCAGTCGAACACTGAAGCTTTCTTT.

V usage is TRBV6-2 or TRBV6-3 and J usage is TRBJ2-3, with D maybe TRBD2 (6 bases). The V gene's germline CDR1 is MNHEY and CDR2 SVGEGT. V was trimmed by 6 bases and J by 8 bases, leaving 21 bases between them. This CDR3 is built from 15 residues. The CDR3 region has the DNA TGTGCCAGCAGCCCCTTAGCGGCCCCCGGTGGTACGCAGTATTTT. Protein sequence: CASSPLAAPGGTQYF.

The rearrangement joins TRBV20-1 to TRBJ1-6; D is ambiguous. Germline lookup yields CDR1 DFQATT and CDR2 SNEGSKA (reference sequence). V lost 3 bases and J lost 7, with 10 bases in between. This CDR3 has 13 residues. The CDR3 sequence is CSASTALNSPLHF. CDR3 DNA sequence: TGCAGTGCTAGTACTGCCCTCAATTCACCCCTCCACTTT.

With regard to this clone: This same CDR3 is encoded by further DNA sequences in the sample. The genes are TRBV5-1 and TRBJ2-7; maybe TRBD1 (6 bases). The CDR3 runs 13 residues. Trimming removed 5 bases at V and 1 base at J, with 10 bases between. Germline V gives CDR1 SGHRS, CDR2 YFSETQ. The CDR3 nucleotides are TGCGCCAGCAGTTACCAGGGGTCCTACGAGCAGTACTTC. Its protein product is CASSYQGSYEQYF.

The CDR3 bases are TGTGCCTGGGCAGCCGGGAGCTCTGGAAACACCATATATTTT. Amino acids: CAWAAGSSGNTIYF. This chain links TRBV30 with TRBJ1-3; D unresolved. Trimming pared 5 bases from V and 0 bases from J, leaving 11 bases between. The CDR3 loop spans 14 amino acids. CDR1 GTSNPN and CDR2 SVGIG come from the germline V gene (reference sequence).

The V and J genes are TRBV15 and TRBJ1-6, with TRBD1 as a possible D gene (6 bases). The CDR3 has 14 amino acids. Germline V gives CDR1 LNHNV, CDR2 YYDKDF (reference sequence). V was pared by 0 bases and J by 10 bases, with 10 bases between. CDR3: CATSRDDGGSPLHF. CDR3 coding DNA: TGTGCCACCAGCAGAGATGATGGGGGCTCACCCCTCCACTTT.

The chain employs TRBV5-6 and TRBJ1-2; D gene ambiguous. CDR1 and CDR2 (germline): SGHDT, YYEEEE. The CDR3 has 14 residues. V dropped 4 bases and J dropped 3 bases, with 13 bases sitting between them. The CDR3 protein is CASSRESGDYGYTF. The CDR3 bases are TGTGCCAGCAGCCGTGAGTCCGGGGACTATGGCTACACCTTC. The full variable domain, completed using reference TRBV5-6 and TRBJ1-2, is DAGVTQSPTHLIKTRGQQVTLRCSPKSGHDTVSWYQQALGQGPQFIFQYYEEEERQRGNFPDRFSGHQFPNYSSELNVNALLLGDSALYLCASSRESGDYGYTFGSGTRLTVV.

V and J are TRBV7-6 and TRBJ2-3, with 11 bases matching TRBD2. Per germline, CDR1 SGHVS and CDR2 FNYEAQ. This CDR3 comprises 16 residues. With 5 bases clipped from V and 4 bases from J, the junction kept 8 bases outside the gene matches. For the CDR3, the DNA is TGTGCCAGCAGCGGTAGCGGGGGGGATCGGCCAGATACGCAGTATTTT. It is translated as CASSGSGGDRPDTQYF.

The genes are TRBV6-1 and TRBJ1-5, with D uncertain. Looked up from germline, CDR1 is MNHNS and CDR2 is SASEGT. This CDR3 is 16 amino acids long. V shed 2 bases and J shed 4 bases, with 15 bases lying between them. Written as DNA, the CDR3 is TGTGCCAGCAGTGAATGGAGCAGAAACCTAAATCAGCCCCAGCATTTT. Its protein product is CASSEWSRNLNQPQHF.

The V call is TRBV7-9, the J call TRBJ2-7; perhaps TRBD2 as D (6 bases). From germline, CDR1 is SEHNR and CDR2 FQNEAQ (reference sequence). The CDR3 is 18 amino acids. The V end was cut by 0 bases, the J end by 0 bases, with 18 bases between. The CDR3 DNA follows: TGTGCCAGCAGCTTAGCCCACTCCCGGGACTCAAACTCCTACGAGCAGTACTTC. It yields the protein CASSLAHSRDSNSYEQYF.

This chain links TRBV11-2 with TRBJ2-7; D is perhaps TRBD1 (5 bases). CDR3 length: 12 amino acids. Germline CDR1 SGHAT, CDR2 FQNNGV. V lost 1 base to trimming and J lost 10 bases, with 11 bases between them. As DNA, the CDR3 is TGTGCCAGCAGCTTAGTGGTAGGGGTACAGTACTTC. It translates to CASSLVVGVQYF.

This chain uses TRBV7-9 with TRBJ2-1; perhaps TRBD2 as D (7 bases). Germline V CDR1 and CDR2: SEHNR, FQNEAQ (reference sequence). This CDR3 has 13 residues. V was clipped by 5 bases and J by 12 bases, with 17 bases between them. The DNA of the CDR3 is TGTGCCAGCAGCCCCCAAAGGGGGGGCGGGCAGTTCTTC. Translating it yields CASSPQRGGGQFF.